This T cell receptor (beta chain) was sequenced for a study of OX40 agonist ivuxolimab in advanced cancers. Study-level background: Among those enrolled, mean age was 60 years (range about 23 to 90) and about 81% were male. Two patients with cutaneous melanoma and one with hepatocellular carcinoma, three in total, showed partial responses. Study-level results: Among T cells, CD8+ cells averaged more expanded clones than CD4+ cells.

The V end was cut by 3 bases, the J end by 1 base, with 8 bases between. In germline, CDR1 is SGHNT, CDR2 YENEEA. The CDR3 has 14 residues. Clones were sequenced by immunoSEQ multiplex PCR, and TCRdb holds only the in-frame ones, with some missing. The table has 15,000 or so clones, 73% seen once. This clone was counted a few times. Antigen specificity is unknown. The rearrangement links TRBV11-3 to TRBJ2-3; no clear D. The sequence was collected from an adult with an advanced solid tumor such as melanoma, head and neck, liver or kidney cancer. The source was CD4+ or CD8+ T cells sorted from blood, collected in a trial of the OX40 agonist ivuxolimab. CDR3 sequence (DNA): TGTGCCAGCAGCTTCCTTTACCGCACAGATACGCAGTATTTT. Translation gives CASSFLYRTDTQYF.